The T cell receptor (beta chain) described here comes from a study of cytomegalovirus exposure and HLA in healthy donors. Study observations and caveats: Excluded: some indistinguishable V segments such as TRBV6-2 and TRBV6-3.

With 2 bases clipped from V and 2 bases from J, the junction kept 2 bases outside the gene matches. The CDR3 extends over 15 amino acids. Germline V gene lookup returns CDR1 LNHDA and CDR2 SQIVND (reference sequence). It was with 60 Vbeta and 13 Jbeta primers that the PCR ran. Sequenced by immunoSEQ multiplex PCR; TCRdb stores in-frame clones only, minus some. The table records over 100,000 clones, nearly 80% of them present only once. In the case of this clone: Its specificity is not known.

The chain employs TRBV19 and TRBJ2-3, with 9 bases identical to TRBD2. This sequence originates from a male donor in good health and CMV-seronegative. Sequenced: PBMCs. In DNA form, the CDR3 reads TGTGCCAGTAGTATACTAGCGGGGACCACAGATACGCAGTATTTT. As protein: CASSILAGTTDTQYF.